A selection of T cell receptor beta chains follows, all from one sample in a study of identical twins. TCRdb processed the 5' RACE reads anew with MiXCR; each CDR3 protein has one entry. Among around 650,000 distinct CDR3 sequences listed, 7% to 7.5% were seen once. This sample was also put to use in a study of yellow fever vaccine responses in identical twins.

The sample consisted of PBMCs. The receptors come from a woman in her late teens or twenties in good health. Both conserved end residues are part of each CDR3. The order of the fields is clone size, V gene, D gene, J gene, CDR3 protein, CDR3 DNA. A D gene is named only where the DNA matches it firmly. Rows may omit the clone size; those that give it use once, few, many or a size class.

.	TRBV5-1	.	TRBJ2-7	CASSLTPGYREQYF	TGCGCCAGCAGCTTGACTCCAGGGTATCGCGAGCAGTACTTC
.	TRBV12-3/TRBV12-4	.	TRBJ1-1	CASSPTSIWGTEAFF	TGTGCCAGCAGTCCGACCTCCATATGGGGCACTGAAGCTTTCTTT
many	TRBV29-1	.	TRBJ2-2	CSARTTTGELFF	TGCAGCGCCCGCACAACCACCGGGGAGCTGTTTTTT
many	TRBV12-3/TRBV12-4	.	TRBJ1-1	CASSALNAGGTEAFF	TGTGCCAGCAGTGCCCTTAATGCGGGGGGCACTGAAGCTTTCTTT
many	TRBV3-1	.	TRBJ2-2	CASSQVIDANTGELFF	TGTGCCAGCAGCCAAGTGATAGACGCGAACACCGGGGAGCTGTTTTTT
.	TRBV2	TRBD2	TRBJ2-1	CASSEGTSGDEQFF	TGTGCCAGCAGTGAGGGGACTAGCGGGGATGAGCAGTTCTTC
.	TRBV7-2	TRBD2	TRBJ2-5	CASSPGSSGVRETQYF	TGTGCCAGCAGCCCCGGGTCTAGCGGGGTCCGGGAGACCCAGTACTTC
few	TRBV2	.	TRBJ2-3	CASSLRGVDTQYF	TGTGCCAGCAGCCTTCGCGGCGTGGATACGCAGTATTTT
.	TRBV20-1	.	TRBJ1-6	CSASRGVNSPLHF	TGCAGTGCTAGTCGGGGGGTGAATTCACCCCTCCACTTT
few	TRBV20-1	.	TRBJ2-7	CSASSGSTYEQYF	TGCAGTGCTAGTTCGGGGAGTACCTACGAGCAGTACTTC
.	TRBV5-1	.	TRBJ2-5	CASSSGAGRETQYF	TGCGCCAGCAGCTCCGGGGCTGGTAGGGAGACCCAGTACTTC
many	TRBV5-1	.	TRBJ2-7	CASSSGQSYEQYF	TGTGCCAGCAGTTCTGGACAGTCCTACGAGCAGTACTTC
many	TRBV20-1	.	TRBJ2-1	CSADYNEQFF	TGCAGTGCTGATTACAATGAGCAGTTCTTC
.	TRBV2	.	TRBJ1-1	CASSEQWNTEAFF	TGTGCCAGCAGCGAGCAGTGGAACACTGAAGCTTTCTTT
.	TRBV20-1	TRBD1	TRBJ1-2	CSARGQGPYGYTF	TGCAGTGCTAGAGGACAGGGCCCCTATGGCTACACCTTC
few	TRBV12-3/TRBV12-4	.	TRBJ1-2	CASSPPSERVLRGYTF	TGTGCCAGCAGCCCCCCCAGCGAAAGGGTGCTACGAGGCTACACCTTC
few	TRBV29-1	.	TRBJ2-1	CSVEDAGRGMFF	TGCAGCGTTGAAGATGCGGGTCGGGGTATGTTCTTC
few	TRBV4-1	.	TRBJ1-2	CASSQAYPIFNYGYTF	TGCGCCAGCAGCCAAGCGTACCCCATATTTAACTATGGCTACACCTTC
.	TRBV11-2	.	TRBJ2-1	CASSSDTVAYNEQFF	TGTGCCAGCAGCTCAGACACAGTTGCGTACAATGAGCAGTTCTTC
.	TRBV6-1	TRBD1	TRBJ2-1	CASERGQGVVNEQFF	TGTGCCAGCGAACGCGGACAGGGGGTGGTTAATGAGCAGTTCTTC
.	TRBV7-3	.	TRBJ2-1	CASSLSMASHEQFF	TGTGCCAGCAGCTTAAGTATGGCTTCCCATGAGCAGTTCTTC
few	TRBV20-1	.	TRBJ2-5	CSARGGYETQYF	TGCAGTGCTAGAGGGGGATACGAGACCCAGTACTTC